Listed here are 20 T cell receptor beta chains from one sample, sequenced in a study of long-term antiretroviral therapy in people with HIV. The immunoSEQ assay was v3.0, run at survey level. Clones were read by immunoSEQ multiplex PCR, and TCRdb kept only the in-frame ones, dropping some. The sample contains fewer than 45,000 clones, less than 85% of which appear only once. Sequencing used unsorted PBMCs, obtained 3.4 years after starting antiretroviral therapy. The receptor source for this set is a man aged 30-40 years with HIV.

This chain joins TRBV7-9 and TRBJ2-1, with 10 bases identical to TRBD2. Germline-derived CDR1 and CDR2 are SEHNR and FQNEAQ (reference sequence). The length of the CDR3 is 17 residues. After removal of 11 bases from V and 4 bases from J, the junction contained 17 bases not matched to a gene. The CDR3 DNA follows: TGTGCCGCCTGGCCGGGAGATAGCGGGAGGTCATACAATGAGCAGTTCTTC. It translates to CAAWPGDSGRSYNEQFF.

About this clone itself: A junction end diverges from the germline sequence, so it may reflect a read error. The chain combines TRBV5-5 with TRBJ2-7; possible D gene TRBD1, 5 bases. CDR3 size: 13 residues. The V gene's germline CDR1 is SGHKS and CDR2 YYEKEE (reference sequence). CDR3 nucleotides: TGTGCCACCAGCAGGGTTGATTCCTACGAGCAGTACTTC. Translation: CATSRVDSYEQYF.

This clone was seen just once. The chain has TRBV28 and TRBJ2-7; D gene unclear. The length of the CDR3 is 12 residues. The V end lost 5 bases, the J end lost 2 bases, and 7 bases lay between the germline ends. In germline, CDR1 is MDHEN, CDR2 SYDVKM. The chain's CDR3 is CASSTDTYEQYF. CDR3 sequence (DNA): TGTGCCAGCAGTACTGACACCTACGAGCAGTACTTC.

The CDR3 sequence: CASSIGSGSYEQYF. As DNA, the CDR3 is TGTGCCAGTAGTATAGGTAGCGGGAGCTACGAGCAGTACTTC. The V gene is TRBV19, the J gene TRBJ2-7; 9 nucleotides align to TRBD2. Looked up from germline, CDR1 is LNHDA and CDR2 is SQIVND (reference sequence). The CDR3 runs 14 residues. The ends lost 1 base at V and 3 bases at J; junction bases unmatched: 1.

The V and J genes are TRBV28 and TRBJ2-2, with no clear D. V was clipped by 3 bases and J by 7 bases, with 6 bases between them. This CDR3 contains 12 residues. The germline gives CDR1 MDHEN, CDR2 SYDVKM. The CDR3 bases are TGTGCCAGCAGTTTCCTGGACGGGGAGCTGTTTTTT. This encodes CASSFLDGELFF. Together with reference TRBV28 and TRBJ2-2, the CDR3 gives the full variable domain: DVKVTQSSRYLVKRTGEKVFLECVQDMDHENMFWYRQDPGLGLRLIYFSYDVKMKEKGDIPEGYSVSREKKERFSLILESASTNQTSMYLCASSFLDGELFFGEGSRLTVL.

V and J are TRBV7-8 and TRBJ2-2; 7 bases map to TRBD2. CDR1 SGHVS and CDR2 FQNEAQ come from the germline V gene. The CDR3 spans 16 residues. Germline trimming cut 2 bases from V and 0 bases from J; bases unmatched to any gene: 3. The CDR3 sequence is CASSLMTSTNTGELFF. The CDR3 DNA sequence: TGTGCCAGCAGCTTAATGACTAGCACGAACACCGGGGAGCTGTTTTTT.

The chain combines TRBV6-5 with TRBJ2-1, with 13 bases identical to TRBD2. The CDR3 is 15 amino acids. Germline loops: CDR1 MNHEY, CDR2 SVGAGI. J was trimmed by 12 bases and V by 7 bases; bases with no gene match: 12. The CDR3: CASTPGTSGILGQFF. The CDR3 region has the DNA TGTGCCAGCACCCCAGGGACTAGCGGGATATTGGGGCAGTTCTTC.

The chain is built from TRBV2 and TRBJ1-5; D not certain. This CDR3 has 14 residues. Trimming took 7 bases from V and 0 from J, leaving 10 bases between them. Per the germline V gene, CDR1 is SNHLY and CDR2 is FYNNEI. CDR3 sequence: CASTGINSNQPQHF. The CDR3 DNA sequence: TGTGCCAGCACCGGGATAAATAGCAATCAGCCCCAGCATTTT.

The CDR3 loop reads CASSVPGLEKETQYF. CDR3 sequence (DNA): TGTGCCAGCAGTGTTCCGGGACTCGAAAAAGAGACCCAGTACTTC. The rearrangement uses TRBV6-1 and TRBJ2-5, with D maybe TRBD2 (6 bases). V was trimmed by 4 bases and J by 3 bases, leaving 15 bases between them. Germline CDR1 reads MNHNS; CDR2 reads SASEGT. The CDR3 contains 15 residues.

The V gene is TRBV18, the J gene TRBJ2-7, with TRBD1 matching over 8 bases. This CDR3 contains 13 residues. Losses at the gene ends were 3 bases for V and 6 bases for J; bases not matched to a gene: 4. Germline loops: CDR1 KGHSH, CDR2 LQKENI. CDR3 loop: CASSPEQGGEQYF. The CDR3 DNA is TGTGCCAGCTCACCTGAACAGGGGGGCGAGCAGTACTTC.

The CDR3, as DNA: TGTGCCTGGGGTCTCCGGACTAGCCTTGGGGAGACCCAGTACTTC. Residues: CAWGLRTSLGETQYF. This chain links TRBV30 with TRBJ2-5, with 8 nucleotides matching TRBD2. Germline CDR1 and CDR2: GTSNPN and SVGIG (reference sequence). V shed 5 bases and J 5 bases; nucleotides not matched to a gene: 13. CDR3 length equals 15 residues.

The V gene is TRBV28, the J gene TRBJ2-3; TRBD2 aligns across 8 bases. The CDR3 totals 14 residues. Losses at the gene ends were 6 bases for V and 3 bases for J; bases not matched to a gene: 5. Germline lookup yields CDR1 MDHEN and CDR2 SYDVKM. The CDR3 DNA sequence: TGTGCCAGCAGAGCGGGAGTGTTGACAGATACGCAGTATTTT. Protein product: CASRAGVLTDTQYF.

The chain has TRBV7-2 and TRBJ2-7; D remains unclear. The CDR3 extends over 14 amino acids. CDR1 SGHTA and CDR2 FQGNSA come from the germline V gene. V lost 5 bases, J lost 0 bases, and 11 bases lay in between. The CDR3 region is CASSASPDSYEQYF. In DNA form, the CDR3 reads TGTGCCAGCAGCGCGTCCCCGGACTCCTACGAGCAGTACTTC.

The chain couples TRBV9 to TRBJ2-2; D possibly corresponds to TRBD1 (5 bases). This CDR3 has 16 amino acids. CDR1 and CDR2 (germline): SGDLS, YYNGEE. With 3 bases removed from V and 4 bases from J, the gap between germline ends came to 16 bases. DNA for the CDR3: TGTGCCAGCAGCGCCCCAGGGCGGTGGGGCACCGGGGAGCTGTTTTTT. It is translated as CASSAPGRWGTGELFF.

The chain is built from TRBV13 and TRBJ2-7; 11 bases align to TRBD2. This CDR3 has 16 residues. Germline assignment: CDR1 PRHDT and CDR2 FYEKMQ (reference sequence). V shed 3 bases and J 4 bases; nucleotides not matched to a gene: 8. The CDR3 DNA reads as TGTGCCAGCAGCTTCCTAGCGGGAGGACTCCTTTACGAGCAGTACTTC. It translates to CASSFLAGGLLYEQYF.

In DNA form, the CDR3 reads TGCAGCGTTGACCGGATGGGGAACACCGGGGAGCTGTTTTTT. Residues: CSVDRMGNTGELFF. The chain recombines TRBV29-1 with TRBJ2-2; no firm D call. V was pared by 3 bases and J by 1 base, with 9 bases between. The CDR3 consists of 14 residues. Germline-derived CDR1 and CDR2 are SQVTM and ANQGSEA.

The chain couples TRBV10-3 to TRBJ2-7; D is undetermined. The CDR3 is made up of 14 amino acids. Looked up from germline, CDR1 is ENHRY and CDR2 is SYGVKD. Trimming took 4 bases from V and 1 from J, leaving 11 bases between them. CDR3 loop: CAISAVDKSYEQYF. CDR3 sequence (DNA): TGTGCCATCAGTGCCGTAGACAAATCCTACGAGCAGTACTTC.

This chain links TRBV19 with TRBJ1-5, with unresolved D. The CDR3 runs 15 residues. Between the trimmed V and J ends, which lost 3 bases and 6 bases, there was a span of 15 bases. Per germline, CDR1 LNHDA and CDR2 SQIVND (reference sequence). The DNA for the CDR3 is TGTGCCAGTAGTATGAACCTAGGAGGTATTCAGCCCCAGCATTTT. Its protein product is CASSMNLGGIQPQHF.

CDR3 nucleotide sequence: TGTGCCAGCAGCCAAACCGACGAATCAAACACTGAAGCTTTCTTT. Its translation: CASSQTDESNTEAFF. V is TRBV6-5 and J is TRBJ1-1; unclear D gene. CDR3 length equals 15 residues. With 6 bases removed from V and 2 bases from J, the gap between germline ends came to 16 bases. Per the germline V gene, CDR1 is MNHEY and CDR2 is SVGAGI.

CDR3 region: CASSPRSPTDTQYF. As DNA, the CDR3 is TGCGCCAGCAGCCCCAGGTCTCCTACAGATACGCAGTATTTT. V is TRBV5-1 and J is TRBJ2-3, with D hard to call. The CDR3 consists of 14 residues. Deletions cut 4 bases from V and 3 bases from J, with 12 bases between. Germline values: CDR1 SGHRS, CDR2 YFSETQ.